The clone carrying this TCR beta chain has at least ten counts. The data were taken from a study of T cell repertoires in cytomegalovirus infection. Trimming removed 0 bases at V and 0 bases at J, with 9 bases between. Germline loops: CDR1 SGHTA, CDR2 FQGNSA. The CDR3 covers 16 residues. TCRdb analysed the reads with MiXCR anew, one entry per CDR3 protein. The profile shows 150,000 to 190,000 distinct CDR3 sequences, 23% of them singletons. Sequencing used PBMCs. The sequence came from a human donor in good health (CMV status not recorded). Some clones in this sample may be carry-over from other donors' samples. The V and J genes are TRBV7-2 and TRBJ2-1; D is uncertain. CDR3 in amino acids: CASSLAGSRSYNEQFF. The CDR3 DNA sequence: TGTGCCAGCAGCTTAGCGGGTAGCCGCTCCTACAATGAGCAGTTCTTC.